Here is one T cell receptor beta chain with its context. Antigen unknown. The data were taken from a study of molecular identifiers for immune sequencing clone quantification. Overall study findings and caveats: Over 98% of effector molecules, but under 1% in naive cells, were held by clones with more than 20 RNA copies.

The CDR3 runs to 16 residues. CDR1 PRHDT and CDR2 FYEKMQ come from the germline V gene (reference sequence). Trimming left V 4 bases short and J 5 bases short, with 21 bases between. Naive CD8 library inputs spanned roughly 20,000 to 1,100,000 sorted cells and 10%, 30% or 50% RNA. Previously described methods and listed TCR primers were employed for the bulk TCR libraries. TCRdb itself ran the PCR reads through MiXCR, one entry per CDR3 protein. The sample lists some 320,000 distinct CDR3 sequences; 24% were seen once. V and J are TRBV13 and TRBJ2-7; D is possibly TRBD2 (7 bases). The sequence was obtained from a human donor in good health. Some libraries in this study had Jurkat cell RNA spiked in. The source material was naive CD8+ T cells from blood, with Jurkat cell RNA spiked in. Stated subset: FACS-sorted CD8+CD4-CCR7+CD45RA+ naive T cells. This CDR3 reads CASSSSEAGAGNEQYF. The CDR3 bases are TGTGCCAGCAGCTCCAGCGAGGCGGGGGCCGGAAACGAGCAGTACTTC.